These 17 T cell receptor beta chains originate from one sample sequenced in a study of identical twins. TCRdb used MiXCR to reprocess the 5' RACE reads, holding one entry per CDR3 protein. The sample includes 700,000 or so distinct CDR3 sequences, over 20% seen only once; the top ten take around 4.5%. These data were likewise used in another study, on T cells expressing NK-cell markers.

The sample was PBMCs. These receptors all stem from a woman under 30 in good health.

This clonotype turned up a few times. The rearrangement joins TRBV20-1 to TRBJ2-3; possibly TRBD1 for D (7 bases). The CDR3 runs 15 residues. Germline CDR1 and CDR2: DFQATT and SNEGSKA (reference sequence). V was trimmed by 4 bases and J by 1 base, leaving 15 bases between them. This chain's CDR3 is CSATPRGEGTDTQYF. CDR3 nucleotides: TGCAGTGCTACTCCCAGGGGGGAAGGCACAGATACGCAGTATTTT.

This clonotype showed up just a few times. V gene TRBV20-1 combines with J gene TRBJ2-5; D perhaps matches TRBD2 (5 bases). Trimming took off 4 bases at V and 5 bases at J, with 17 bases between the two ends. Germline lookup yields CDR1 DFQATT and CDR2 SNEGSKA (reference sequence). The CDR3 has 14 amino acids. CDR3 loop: CSAKIGGSRETQYF. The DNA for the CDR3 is TGCAGTGCTAAGATAGGCGGGTCAAGGGAGACCCAGTACTTC.

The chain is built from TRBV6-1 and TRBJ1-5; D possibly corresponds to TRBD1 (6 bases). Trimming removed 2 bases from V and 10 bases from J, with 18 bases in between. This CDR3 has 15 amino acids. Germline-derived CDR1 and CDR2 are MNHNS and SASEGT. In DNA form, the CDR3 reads TGTGCCAGCAGTGAAATTTTGGAGGGGGAGAATCCCCAGCATTTT. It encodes CASSEILEGENPQHF.

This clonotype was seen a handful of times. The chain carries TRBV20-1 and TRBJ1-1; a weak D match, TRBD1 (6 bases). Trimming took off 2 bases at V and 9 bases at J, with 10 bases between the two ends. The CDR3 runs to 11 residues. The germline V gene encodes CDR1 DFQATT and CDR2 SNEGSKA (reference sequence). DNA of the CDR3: TGCAGTGCTAGACAGGACAGAAAAGCTTTCTTT. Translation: CSARQDRKAFF.

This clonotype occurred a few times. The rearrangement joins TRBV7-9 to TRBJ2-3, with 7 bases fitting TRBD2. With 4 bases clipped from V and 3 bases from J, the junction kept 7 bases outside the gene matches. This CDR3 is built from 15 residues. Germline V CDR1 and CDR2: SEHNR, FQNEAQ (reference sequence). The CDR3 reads CASSSRSGVTDTQYF. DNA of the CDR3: TGTGCCAGCAGCTCACGAAGCGGGGTTACAGATACGCAGTATTTT.

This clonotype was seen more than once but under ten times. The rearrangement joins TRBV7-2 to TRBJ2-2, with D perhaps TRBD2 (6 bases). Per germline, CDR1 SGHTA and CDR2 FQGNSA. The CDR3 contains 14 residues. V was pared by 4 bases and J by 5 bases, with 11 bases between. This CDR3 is CASSSGGATGELFF. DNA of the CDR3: TGTGCCAGCAGCTCCGGAGGGGCTACCGGGGAGCTGTTTTTT.

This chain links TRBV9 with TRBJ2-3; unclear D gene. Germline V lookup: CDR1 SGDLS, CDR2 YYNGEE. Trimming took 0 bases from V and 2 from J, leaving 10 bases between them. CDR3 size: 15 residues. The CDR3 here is CASSVAGEVTDTQYF. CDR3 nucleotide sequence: TGTGCCAGCAGCGTAGCTGGGGAAGTCACAGATACGCAGTATTTT. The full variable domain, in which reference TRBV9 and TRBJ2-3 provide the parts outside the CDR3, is DSGVTQTPKHLITATGQRVTLRCSPRSGDLSVYWYQQSLDQGLQFLIQYYNGEERAKGNILERFSAQQFPDLHSELNLSSLELGDSALYFCASSVAGEVTDTQYFGPGTRLTVL.

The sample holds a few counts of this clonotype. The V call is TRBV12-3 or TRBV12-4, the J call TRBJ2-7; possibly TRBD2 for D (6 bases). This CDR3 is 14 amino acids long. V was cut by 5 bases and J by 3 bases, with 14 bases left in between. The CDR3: CASSPFLGGYEQYF. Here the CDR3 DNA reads TGTGCCAGCAGTCCGTTCCTCGGGGGCTACGAGCAGTACTTC.

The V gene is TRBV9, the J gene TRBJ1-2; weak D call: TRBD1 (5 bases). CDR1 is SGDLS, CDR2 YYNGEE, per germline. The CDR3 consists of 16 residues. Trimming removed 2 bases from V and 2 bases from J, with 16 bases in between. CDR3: CASSVKPDKSNYGYTF. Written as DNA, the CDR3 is TGTGCCAGCAGCGTCAAGCCGGACAAGTCAAACTATGGCTACACCTTC. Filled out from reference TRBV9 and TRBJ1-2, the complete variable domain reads DSGVTQTPKHLITATGQRVTLRCSPRSGDLSVYWYQQSLDQGLQFLIQYYNGEERAKGNILERFSAQQFPDLHSELNLSSLELGDSALYFCASSVKPDKSNYGYTFGSGTRLTVV.

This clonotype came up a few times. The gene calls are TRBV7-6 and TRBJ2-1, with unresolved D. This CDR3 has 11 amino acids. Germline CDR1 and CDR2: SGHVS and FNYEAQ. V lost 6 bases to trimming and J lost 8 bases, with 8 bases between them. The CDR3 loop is CASRTSDEQFF. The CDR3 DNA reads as TGTGCCAGCAGAACCAGCGATGAGCAGTTCTTC.

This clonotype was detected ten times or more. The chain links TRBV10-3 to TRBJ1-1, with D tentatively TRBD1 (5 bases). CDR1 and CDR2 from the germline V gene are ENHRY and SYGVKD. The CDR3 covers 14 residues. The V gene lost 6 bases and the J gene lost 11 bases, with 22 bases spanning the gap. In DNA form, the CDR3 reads TGTGCCATCAGGGAAGAAAAGGACAAGCTGGTGGCTTTCTTT. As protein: CAIREEKDKLVAFF.

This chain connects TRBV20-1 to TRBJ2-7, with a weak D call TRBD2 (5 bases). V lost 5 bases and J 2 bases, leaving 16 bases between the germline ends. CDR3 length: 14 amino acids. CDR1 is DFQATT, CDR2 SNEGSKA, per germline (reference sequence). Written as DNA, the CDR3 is TGCAGTGCTCCCGAAGGCGGGCGACCCTACGAGCAGTACTTC. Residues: CSAPEGGRPYEQYF.

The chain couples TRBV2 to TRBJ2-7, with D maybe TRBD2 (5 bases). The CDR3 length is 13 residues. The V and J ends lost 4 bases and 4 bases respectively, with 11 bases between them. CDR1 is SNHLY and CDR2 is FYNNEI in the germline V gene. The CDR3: CASSAGVVYEQYF. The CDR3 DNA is TGTGCCAGCAGTGCCGGGGTGGTGTACGAGCAGTACTTC.

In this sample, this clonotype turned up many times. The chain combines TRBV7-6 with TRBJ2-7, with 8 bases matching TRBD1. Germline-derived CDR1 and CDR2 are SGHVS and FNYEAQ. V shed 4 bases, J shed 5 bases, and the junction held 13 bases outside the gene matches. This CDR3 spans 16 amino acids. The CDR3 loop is CASSYPSRRGLDEQYF. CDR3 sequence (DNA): TGTGCCAGCAGCTACCCCAGTCGCAGGGGGCTGGACGAGCAGTACTTC.

As DNA, the CDR3 is TGTGCCAGCAGCGTAGGGGGGGAGGGCAACCATGAGCAGTTCTTC. Translating gives CASSVGGEGNHEQFF. The chain has TRBV9 and TRBJ2-1; 7 bases agree with TRBD2. V was pared by 0 bases and J by 8 bases, with 8 bases of the junction left unmatched. CDR1 is SGDLS and CDR2 is YYNGEE in the germline V gene. There are 15 residues in the CDR3.

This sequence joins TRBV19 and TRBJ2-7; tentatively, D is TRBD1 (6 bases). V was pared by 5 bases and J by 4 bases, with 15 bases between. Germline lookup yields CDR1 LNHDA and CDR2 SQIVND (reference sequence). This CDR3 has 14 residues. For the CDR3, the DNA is TGTGCCAGTAGTCCGGCGGCAGGGGAATACGAGCAGTACTTC. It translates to CASSPAAGEYEQYF.

This CDR3 is CASSVMTSGQIEQFF. For the CDR3, the DNA is TGTGCCAGCAGCGTTATGACTAGCGGGCAAATTGAGCAGTTCTTC. This chain joins TRBV9 and TRBJ2-1, with 10 bases fitting TRBD2. Per germline, CDR1 SGDLS and CDR2 YYNGEE. After removal of 2 bases from V and 9 bases from J, the junction contained 8 bases not matched to a gene. The CDR3 sequence is 15 residues long.